This T cell receptor (beta chain) comes out of a study of human T cells and chemical hapten exposure. Study-wide background: Per-sample TCR yields varied mainly from small pooled library volume differences.

CDR1 is DFQATT and CDR2 is SNEGSKA in the germline V gene (reference sequence). The V gene lost 4 bases and the J gene lost 3 bases, with 13 bases spanning the gap. The CDR3 covers 14 residues. Time point reported: pre-sensitization, week 0. Treatment reported: therapeutic diphenylcyclopropenone sensitization with weekly scalp DPC. From the RACE reads, TCRdb called clonotypes with MiXCR, one entry per CDR3 protein. The sample shows more than 300,000 distinct CDR3 sequences, 4.5% to 5.5% of them seen only once. The material sequenced was whole blood, taken in connection with sensitization to the hapten diphenylcyclopropenone (DPC). This receptor was identified in a woman under 30 with alopecia areata. Some clones in this sample may be carry-over from other donors' samples. V gene TRBV20-1 combines with J gene TRBJ1-5, with D uncertain. The CDR3 sequence: CSAKRPLLNQPQHF. In DNA, the CDR3 is TGCAGTGCTAAGAGACCCCTGCTCAATCAGCCCCAGCATTTT.